This entry is about one T cell receptor beta chain. Its specificity is unknown. This record belongs to a study of cytomegalovirus exposure and HLA in healthy donors. Whole-study findings and limits: Among TCR beta chains, those listed as cytomegalovirus-associated numbered more than 150.

V shed 2 bases and J shed 4 bases, with 19 bases lying between them. The CDR3 covers 17 residues. Germline-derived CDR1 and CDR2 are MDHEN and SYDVKM. The PCR ran on 60 Vbeta and 13 Jbeta primers. The protocol was immunoSEQ multiplex PCR, while the TCRdb copy is restricted to in-frame clones and leaves out a portion. The sample contains fewer than 250,000 clones, over 60% of which appear only once. Sequencing was carried out using PBMCs. This chain uses TRBV28 with TRBJ2-3, with D perhaps TRBD1 (6 bases). The sequence derives from a man in his forties or fifties in good health and CMV-seronegative. CDR3 sequence (DNA): TGTGCCAGCAGTTTAAGACCCCGACAGGTTAAAGCAGATACGCAGTATTTT. The encoded protein is CASSLRPRQVKADTQYF.